What follows describes a single T cell receptor (beta chain). This entry comes from a study of blood T cell repertoires in COVID-19. On the study more broadly: Italy, Spain and the United States were the sources of the convalescent and acute COVID-19 samples.

Measured with immunoSEQ multiplex PCR; TCRdb has only the in-frame clones, and not every one. The sample has approximately 240,000 clones; 75% to 90% are singletons. The receptor was isolated from a woman between 25 and 40 years old with acute COVID-19. Source material: PBMCs or T cells enriched from blood (not recorded which).

In nucleotides, the CDR3 is TGTGCCAGCAGCTTAGTGCGGGAGGGGGAGCAGTACTTC. It specifies CASSLVREGEQYF. V is TRBV11-3 and J is TRBJ2-7; 9 bases are a match to TRBD2. The CDR3 has 13 residues. J was trimmed by 7 bases and V by 1 base; bases with no gene match: 2. CDR1 and CDR2 from the germline V gene are SGHNT and YENEEA.